The clone carrying this T cell receptor (beta chain) was seen repeatedly, ten times or more. Its antigen is currently unknown. The CDR3 is cut off 3 residues early in the read; its end comes from the germline J gene. The sample is drawn from a study of T cell clonality in common variable immunodeficiency. Study findings and constraints: CVID subjects showed higher TCRbeta clonality than healthy controls. Common variable immunodeficiency TCR beta sequences reportedly had fewer deletions and N-nucleotide insertions. Links between repertoire features and CVID complications were heterogeneity-limited.

Of CVID subjects, approximately 14 were female and roughly 30 male, mean age approximately 40. No CVID subject was ill or on immunomodulatory drugs when sampled. Looked up from germline, CDR1 is SNHLY and CDR2 is FYNNEI. Trimming cost V 6 bases and J 1 base, with 12 bases left between them. The length of the CDR3 is 14 residues. The method was immunoSEQ multiplex PCR; TCRdb's version includes in-frame clones alone and lacks a portion of them. The sample lists about 21,000 clones, none appearing once, the ten largest making up around 2%. The chain is built from TRBV2 and TRBJ1-2; TRBD1 is a possible D gene (5 bases). The TCR originated in a human donor with common variable immunodeficiency. The sample consisted of peripheral blood mononuclear cells. The CDR3 bases that were read are TGTGCCAGCAGCTATCAGGGAAATAACTATGGC. This codes for CASSYQGNNYG. The CDR3 reads in full as CASSYQGNNYGYTF.